The 18 T cell receptor beta chains presented below share a single source sample, sequenced in a study of blood T cell repertoires in COVID-19. This table comes from immunoSEQ multiplex PCR, and its TCRdb copy is limited to in-frame clones, with some not included. The sample lists about 190,000 clones, approximately 78% seen once, with approximately 3% in the top ten. The sequenced sample consisted of peripheral blood. Every receptor here comes from a woman aged 80 or over with active or convalescent COVID-19.

V usage is TRBV9 and J usage is TRBJ2-7; 10 nucleotides agree with TRBD1. The CDR3 runs to 16 residues. Germline V gene sequence: CDR1 SGDLS, CDR2 YYNGEE. Trimming at V came to 3 bases and at J to 4 bases, leaving 10 bases not matched to a gene. CDR3 nucleotides: TGTGCCAGCAGCGCCGGCAGACAGGGGGCTCGATACGAGCAGTACTTC. This gives the protein CASSAGRQGARYEQYF.

The V gene is TRBV11-2, the J gene TRBJ2-1; D is ambiguous. This CDR3 is 13 amino acids long. The germline V gene encodes CDR1 SGHAT and CDR2 FQNNGV. The V end was cut by 0 bases, the J end by 8 bases, with 8 bases between. The CDR3 DNA is TGTGCCAGCAGCTTAGATCGTAGTCATGAGCAGTTCTTC. This translates into CASSLDRSHEQFF.

The chain couples TRBV5-4 to TRBJ2-5; 12 nucleotides agree with TRBD2. The length of the CDR3 is 15 residues. Germline values: CDR1 SGHNT, CDR2 YYREEE (reference sequence). The V gene end was trimmed by 4 bases and the J gene end by 5 bases; junction bases not matched to a gene: 6. CDR3 amino acids: CASSQTSGGMETQYF. The CDR3 DNA reads as TGTGCCAGCAGCCAGACTAGCGGGGGAATGGAGACCCAGTACTTC.

The CDR3: CASSLRGEGGELFF. Here the CDR3 DNA reads TGTGCCAGCAGCTTACGGGGGGAGGGCGGGGAGCTGTTTTTT. This rearrangement joins TRBV7-2 to TRBJ2-2; 7 bases fit TRBD2. Trimming took 2 bases from V and 7 from J; bases not matched to a gene: 4. The germline gives CDR1 SGHTA, CDR2 FQGNSA. The CDR3 is 14 residues long.

The chain carries TRBV25-1 and TRBJ1-1; 8 nucleotides agree with TRBD1. Germline values: CDR1 MGHDK, CDR2 SYGVNS. The CDR3 spans 15 residues. With V trimmed by 7 bases and J by 5 bases, 12 bases remained unmatched. For the CDR3, the DNA is TGTGCCAGCAACCAAGGACAGGGCCGAGGAACTGAAGCTTTCTTT. It is translated as CASNQGQGRGTEAFF.

The chain combines TRBV28 with TRBJ1-6, with 10 bases matching TRBD1. Trimming took 7 bases from V and 13 from J; bases not matched to a gene: 13. Germline V gene sequence: CDR1 MDHEN, CDR2 SYDVKM. This CDR3 has 15 amino acids. The CDR3 DNA reads TGTGCCAGCACCTTCGACAGGGGGCCTGAGGGTCCCCTCCACTTT. Its translation is CASTFDRGPEGPLHF.

This chain joins TRBV27 and TRBJ2-7, with TRBD1 identical over 7 bases. This CDR3 has 18 amino acids. J lost 5 bases, V lost 3 bases, and 19 bases had no gene match. Germline values: CDR1 MNHEY, CDR2 SMNVEV (reference sequence). The CDR3 here is CASSFETGLSPLPNEQYF. CDR3 nucleotides: TGTGCCAGCAGTTTTGAGACAGGGCTTTCCCCTCTTCCTAACGAGCAGTACTTC.

The chain links TRBV6-5 to TRBJ2-3; 11 bases align to TRBD1. V was clipped by 6 bases and J by 4 bases; unmatched bases: 3. CDR3 length: 14 amino acids. CDR1 MNHEY and CDR2 SVGAGI come from the germline V gene. This CDR3 reads CASRDRGHSDTQYF. For the CDR3, the DNA is TGTGCCAGCAGGGACAGGGGGCATTCAGATACGCAGTATTTT.

The chain employs TRBV10-3 and TRBJ2-7, with 8 bases fitting TRBD2. J gave up 5 bases and V 2 bases, and 11 bases lay outside the gene matches. Germline CDR1 and CDR2: ENHRY and SYGVKD. The CDR3 has 16 amino acids. In nucleotides, the CDR3 is TGTGCCATCAGTGAGCGAGGGACTAGTCTTGGGGACGAGCAGTACTTC. Its translation: CAISERGTSLGDEQYF.

The rearrangement joins TRBV2 to TRBJ1-2; D is unclear. The CDR3 totals 12 residues. The germline gives CDR1 SNHLY, CDR2 FYNNEI. V lost 6 bases to trimming and J lost 4 bases, with 9 bases between them. The CDR3 protein is CASRGSFYGYTF. The DNA of the CDR3 is TGTGCCAGCAGGGGCAGCTTCTATGGCTACACCTTC.

The J gene is TRBJ2-7, the V gene TRBV7-9, with 8 bases aligning to TRBD1. Germline trimming cut 5 bases from V and 3 bases from J; bases unmatched to any gene: 9. The CDR3 is made up of 15 amino acids. CDR1 and CDR2 (germline): SEHNR, FQNEAQ (reference sequence). CDR3 in amino acids: CASSDRDRTFYEQYF. The CDR3, as DNA: TGTGCCAGCAGCGACCGGGACAGGACTTTCTACGAGCAGTACTTC.

In nucleotides, the CDR3 is TGTGCCAGCAGTCACCCTAGCGGGGGGGCAGAGACCCAGTACTTC. This codes for CASSHPSGGAETQYF. The chain recombines TRBV27 with TRBJ2-5, with 12 nucleotides matching TRBD2. CDR1 is MNHEY and CDR2 is SMNVEV in the germline V gene (reference sequence). Trimming took 5 bases from V and 4 from J; bases not matched to a gene: 5. CDR3 size: 15 residues.

The rearrangement joins TRBV20-1 to TRBJ2-3; 12 bases are shared with TRBD2. The CDR3 is made up of 16 amino acids. The trim removed 3 bases at V and 3 bases at J, leaving 7 bases unmatched. Germline V gene sequence: CDR1 DFQATT, CDR2 SNEGSKA (reference sequence). CDR3 coding DNA: TGCAGTGCTAGTGGGTCTAGCGGGGGGGCAACAGATACGCAGTATTTT. Its protein is CSASGSSGGATDTQYF.

The genes are TRBV27 and TRBJ2-1; unclear D gene. V gave up 7 bases and J gave up 5 bases, with 6 bases separating them. CDR1 is MNHEY, CDR2 SMNVEV, per germline (reference sequence). The CDR3 is 11 residues long. The CDR3 sequence: CASTRDNEQFF. CDR3 bases: TGTGCCAGCACTAGAGACAATGAGCAGTTCTTC.

The V and J genes are TRBV19 and TRBJ1-2; TRBD1 might be the D (6 bases). Germline values: CDR1 LNHDA, CDR2 SQIVND (reference sequence). V was pared by 8 bases and J by 2 bases, with 18 bases between. This CDR3 contains 15 residues. CDR3 sequence (DNA): TGTGCCAGTTCCAACACCGGGACACACAACTATGGCTACACCTTC. Residues: CASSNTGTHNYGYTF.

V is TRBV27 and J is TRBJ1-5, with unresolved D. The CDR3 covers 11 residues. Trimming left V 3 bases short and J 7 bases short, with 4 bases between. CDR1 is MNHEY, CDR2 SMNVEV, per germline (reference sequence). CDR3 DNA: TGTGCCAGCAGTTTCGGGCAGCCCCAGCATTTT. It translates to CASSFGQPQHF.

The chain employs TRBV5-1 and TRBJ2-7; 7 bases are a match to TRBD1. V shed 3 bases, J shed 4 bases, and the junction held 7 bases outside the gene matches. The germline CDR1 and CDR2 sequences are SGHRS and YFSETQ. The CDR3 consists of 14 residues. DNA for the CDR3: TGCGCCAGCAGCTCCCGACAGGGCCCATACGAGCAGTACTTC. Encoded protein: CASSSRQGPYEQYF.

The chain uses TRBV19 and TRBJ2-7; 8 bases align to TRBD2. Germline V gene lookup returns CDR1 LNHDA and CDR2 SQIVND (reference sequence). The CDR3 sequence is 18 residues long. Trimming removed 5 bases from V and 2 bases from J; junction bases left unmatched: 17. CDR3 region: CASSLLLVGRGLTYEQYF. In DNA form, the CDR3 reads TGTGCCAGTAGTTTGTTACTCGTCGGGAGGGGGTTGACCTACGAGCAGTACTTC.